This passage covers 28 T cell receptor beta chains from one sample sequenced in a study of T cell clones after liver transplantation (dated by TCRdb to 2018 to 2020). The library was generated by the immunoSEQ multiplex PCR assay. In TCRdb, the immuneACCESS table is reduced to in-frame sequences with V and J assigned. These tables do not hold every clone; where another copy was compared, an unresolved V gene accounts for under half, and the others remain unexplained. The sample profile shows about 80,000 clones; 70% to 85% of them were found once. The top ten clones comprise under 0.6% of the sample. Sequencing was performed on CD4+ T cells from blood, taken 46 months after liver transplant. Receptors were obtained from a human patient who received a liver transplant. Where a transplant has occurred, the graft donor may have supplied some of the T cells.

The chain is built from TRBV5-1 and TRBJ2-1, with a possible D match to TRBD1 (8 bases). V was shortened by 4 bases and J by 0 bases, with 20 bases between the two germline ends. CDR3 length: 18 residues. Germline V gene sequence: CDR1 SGHRS, CDR2 YFSETQ. Written as DNA, the CDR3 is TGCGCCAGCAGCATCCACCCAGGGGGCGGGAGCTCCTACAATGAGCAGTTCTTC. The encoded protein is CASSIHPGGGSSYNEQFF. Complete variable domain (other parts from reference TRBV5-1 and TRBJ2-1): KAGVTQTPRYLIKTRGQQVTLSCSPISGHRSVSWYQQTPGQGLQFLFEYFSETQRNKGNFPGRFSGRQFSNSRSEMNVSTLELGDSALYLCASSIHPGGGSSYNEQFFGPGTRLTVL.

The J gene is TRBJ1-2, the V gene TRBV28; no reliable D call. The germline V and J ends were trimmed by 8 bases and 2 bases, with 6 bases remaining between them. Germline V gene data show CDR1 as MDHEN and CDR2 as SYDVKM. The CDR3 spans 11 residues. The CDR3 nucleotides are TGTGCCAGCTCCGACAACTATGGCTACACCTTC. Its translation is CASSDNYGYTF.

This sequence joins TRBV7-2 and TRBJ2-7; 9 positions match TRBD2. CDR1 SGHTA and CDR2 FQGNSA come from the germline V gene. The CDR3 length is 14 residues. With V trimmed by 3 bases and J by 5 bases, 5 bases remained unmatched. The CDR3 bases are TGTGCCAGCAGCTTTGCGGGAGGGGATAACGAGCAGTACTTC. As protein: CASSFAGGDNEQYF.

This clone was seen more than once but under ten times. The CDR3 region is CASSGIAGSSYNEQFF. DNA of the CDR3: TGTGCCAGCAGCGGCATAGCGGGAAGCTCCTACAATGAGCAGTTCTTC. This chain links TRBV7-9 with TRBJ2-1, with 8 bases lining up with TRBD2. The V gene end was trimmed by 5 bases and the J gene end by 0 bases; junction bases not matched to a gene: 6. The germline CDR1 and CDR2 sequences are SEHNR and FQNEAQ (reference sequence). The CDR3 is 16 amino acids.

This sequence joins TRBV10-3 and TRBJ1-5; TRBD1 is a possible D gene (5 bases). With 10 bases removed from V and 4 bases from J, the gap between germline ends came to 17 bases. The CDR3 loop spans 14 amino acids. Per the germline V gene, CDR1 is ENHRY and CDR2 is SYGVKD. In DNA form, the CDR3 reads TGTGCCAAATGCGGGGGGGGGTGGAATCAGCCCCAGCATTTT. It specifies CAKCGGGWNQPQHF.

This rearrangement joins TRBV5-1 to TRBJ2-3; TRBD1 matches 9 bases. Trimming cost V 5 bases and J 1 base; bases outside gene matches: 5. This CDR3 region has 15 residues. Germline values: CDR1 SGHRS, CDR2 YFSETQ. DNA of the CDR3: TGCGCCAGCAGGGAGGACAGGGGTGGCACAGATACGCAGTATTTT. Its translation: CASREDRGGTDTQYF.

CDR3 bases: TGTGCCAGTAGCCCTCGTGGTTACGACACCGGGGAGCTGTTTTTT. As protein: CASSPRGYDTGELFF. The chain joins TRBV19 to TRBJ2-2; D unclear. CDR1 LNHDA and CDR2 SQIVND come from the germline V gene (reference sequence). This CDR3 comprises 15 residues. With 6 bases removed from V and 3 bases from J, the gap between germline ends came to 14 bases.

The V and J genes are TRBV29-1 and TRBJ2-1; 14 nucleotides align to TRBD2. The V gene end was trimmed by 4 bases and the J gene end by 8 bases; junction bases not matched to a gene: 7. The germline V gene encodes CDR1 SQVTM and CDR2 ANQGSEA. There are 15 residues in the CDR3. The CDR3 is CSVGGGLAGDDEQFF. In nucleotides, the CDR3 is TGCAGCGTTGGGGGGGGACTAGCGGGAGATGATGAGCAGTTCTTC.

This chain joins TRBV5-1 and TRBJ1-3; the D is unclear. Between the trimmed V and J ends, which lost 4 bases and 4 bases, there was a span of 18 bases. Germline V gene lookup returns CDR1 SGHRS and CDR2 YFSETQ. The CDR3 is 16 amino acids. CDR3 residues: CASSPSRTGRGNTIYF. In DNA, the CDR3 is TGCGCCAGCAGCCCATCGAGGACCGGAAGGGGAAACACCATATATTTT. Full variable domain (remainder filled in from reference TRBV5-1 and TRBJ1-3): KAGVTQTPRYLIKTRGQQVTLSCSPISGHRSVSWYQQTPGQGLQFLFEYFSETQRNKGNFPGRFSGRQFSNSRSEMNVSTLELGDSALYLCASSPSRTGRGNTIYFGEGSWLTVV.

The count of this clone is one. This chain joins TRBV5-1 and TRBJ2-1, with 8 positions matching TRBD1. This CDR3 is built from 15 residues. Trimming cost V 2 bases and J 0 bases; bases outside gene matches: 1. Germline V gene sequence: CDR1 SGHRS, CDR2 YFSETQ. DNA of the CDR3: TGCGCCAGCAGCTTACAGGGGGTCTCCTACAATGAGCAGTTCTTC. Translating it yields CASSLQGVSYNEQFF.

The gene calls are TRBV4-1 and TRBJ1-4; 7 nucleotides align to TRBD1. V lost 0 bases, J lost 6 bases, and 4 bases stayed unmatched. In germline, CDR1 is MGHRA, CDR2 YSYEKL. CDR3 length: 15 amino acids. As DNA, the CDR3 is TGCGCCAGCAGCCAAGAACAGACAGGGTATGAAAAACTGTTTTTT. This encodes CASSQEQTGYEKLFF.

Remarks on this clone: Different DNA sequences within this sample yield the same CDR3. The rearrangement links TRBV6-1 to TRBJ2-7; TRBD1 matches at 11 bases. The CDR3 consists of 13 residues. Germline loops: CDR1 MNHNS, CDR2 SASEGT. V shed 8 bases and J 4 bases; nucleotides not matched to a gene: 4. The CDR3: CASRGQGAYEQYF. CDR3 nucleotide sequence: TGTGCCAGCCGTGGACAGGGGGCTTACGAGCAGTACTTC.

This chain joins TRBV29-1 and TRBJ1-4; 11 bases line up with TRBD1. With V trimmed by 7 bases and J by 10 bases, 8 bases remained unmatched. CDR3 length: 13 amino acids. Per germline, CDR1 SQVTM and CDR2 ANQGSEA. CDR3 nucleotides: TGCAGCGGGAGGGACAGGGGGTCAGGAAAACTGTTTTTT. This codes for CSGRDRGSGKLFF. Drawing the rest from reference TRBV29-1 and TRBJ1-4, the complete variable domain is SAVISQKPSRDICQRGTSLTIQCQVDSQVTMMFWYRQQPGQSLTLIATANQGSEATYESGFVIDKFPISRPNLTFSTLTVSNMSPEDSSIYLCSGRDRGSGKLFFGSGTQLSVL.

The J gene is TRBJ2-5, the V gene TRBV7-9; TRBD2 aligns across 11 bases. Trimming removed 7 bases from V and 5 bases from J; junction bases left unmatched: 15. CDR3 length: 17 residues. Germline lookup yields CDR1 SEHNR and CDR2 FQNEAQ (reference sequence). The CDR3 DNA sequence: TGTGCCAGCACCCCGGGACTAGCGGCTGGGGGAGGGGAGACCCAGTACTTC. Amino acid sequence: CASTPGLAAGGGETQYF.

In its sample, this clone was seen a few times. V usage is TRBV4-2 and J usage is TRBJ2-1; 10 bases fit TRBD2. Per germline, CDR1 LGHNA and CDR2 YNFKEQ. V was pared by 1 base and J by 6 bases, with 3 bases of the junction left unmatched. The CDR3 has 15 amino acids. This CDR3 reads CASSQGLAGANEQFF. Written as DNA, the CDR3 is TGTGCCAGCAGCCAAGGGCTAGCGGGAGCCAATGAGCAGTTCTTC.

The chain has TRBV27 and TRBJ1-4; D remains unclear. CDR3 length equals 13 residues. V gave up 2 bases and J gave up 5 bases, with 6 bases separating them. Germline CDR1 MNHEY, CDR2 SMNVEV (reference sequence). CDR3 in amino acids: CASSLRVNEKLFF. The CDR3 region has the DNA TGTGCCAGCAGTTTAAGGGTCAATGAAAAACTGTTTTTT. The whole variable domain, filled in from reference TRBV27 and TRBJ1-4, reads EAQVTQNPRYLITVTGKKLTVTCSQNMNHEYMSWYRQDPGLGLRQIYYSMNVEVTDKGDVPEGYKVSRKEKRNFPLILESPSPNQTSLYFCASSLRVNEKLFFGSGTQLSVL.

This chain connects TRBV23-1 to TRBJ2-3; TRBD2 agrees at 10 bases. TRBV23-1 is known as an ORF, though its function is uncertain. With V trimmed by 4 bases and J by 2 bases, 9 bases remained unmatched. This CDR3 has 17 amino acids. The CDR3 is CASSPLASGRDTDTQYF. The CDR3 coding sequence is TGCGCCAGCAGTCCCTTGGCCAGCGGGAGGGACACAGATACGCAGTATTTT.

The chain combines TRBV5-1 with TRBJ1-1; no definite D call. Between the trimmed V and J ends, which lost 0 bases and 1 base, there was a span of 10 bases. Germline-derived CDR1 and CDR2 are SGHRS and YFSETQ. The CDR3 is 15 residues long. The CDR3 reads CASSLVMGGNTEAFF. CDR3 coding DNA: TGCGCCAGCAGCTTGGTTATGGGCGGGAACACTGAAGCTTTCTTT.

This chain uses TRBV18 with TRBJ1-1; 7 nucleotides line up with TRBD1. Germline values: CDR1 KGHSH, CDR2 LQKENI. CDR3 size: 14 residues. V lost 4 bases, J lost 5 bases, and 7 bases stayed unmatched. The CDR3 region is CASSLQGSPTEAFF. In nucleotides, the CDR3 is TGTGCCAGCTCACTACAGGGGTCCCCTACTGAAGCTTTCTTT.

This clone was seen a single time. This rearrangement joins TRBV19 to TRBJ2-7; D is possibly TRBD2 (6 bases). V was shortened by 3 bases and J by 1 base, with 13 bases between the two germline ends. Per the germline V gene, CDR1 is LNHDA and CDR2 is SQIVND (reference sequence). This CDR3 contains 15 residues. Here the CDR3 DNA reads TGTGCCAGTAGTATGATGCCGGAGGGGTCCTACGAGCAGTACTTC. Its protein product is CASSMMPEGSYEQYF.

This clone has only a few counts. The V call is TRBV10-3, the J call TRBJ2-7, with 10 nucleotides matching TRBD2. The V gene's germline CDR1 is ENHRY and CDR2 SYGVKD. The length of the CDR3 is 17 residues. V shed 2 bases and J 0 bases; nucleotides not matched to a gene: 7. CDR3 nucleotides: TGTGCCATCAGTGAGAGTCTAGCGGGAGTTAACTCCTACGAGCAGTACTTC. This codes for CAISESLAGVNSYEQYF.

The chain recombines TRBV19 with TRBJ2-6, with D perhaps given as TRBD1 or TRBD2 (5 bases each). The CDR3 runs 15 residues. With 7 bases removed from V and 2 bases from J, the gap between germline ends came to 12 bases. Germline V gene data show CDR1 as LNHDA and CDR2 as SQIVND (reference sequence). The CDR3 spells CASTPWGTGANVLTF. In DNA, the CDR3 is TGTGCCAGTACCCCCTGGGGGACTGGGGCCAACGTCCTGACTTTC.

The V call is TRBV2, the J call TRBJ2-7; 7 nucleotides line up with TRBD1. Germline V lookup: CDR1 SNHLY, CDR2 FYNNEI. Unmatched junction bases numbered 7, after V lost 8 bases and J lost 3 bases. The CDR3 totals 13 residues. This chain's CDR3 is CASGSGQYYEQYF. DNA for the CDR3: TGTGCCAGCGGTTCGGGACAGTACTACGAGCAGTACTTC.

This rearrangement joins TRBV28 to TRBJ1-3; D unresolved. V was clipped by 8 bases and J by 1 base, with 15 bases between them. In germline, CDR1 is MDHEN, CDR2 SYDVKM. The CDR3 extends over 15 amino acids. DNA of the CDR3: TGTGCCAGCGAACGCGCGCCTAGATCTGGAAACACCATATATTTT. Its protein product is CASERAPRSGNTIYF.

The CDR3 sequence is CASSEAGFGGSQPQHF. Written as DNA, the CDR3 is TGTGCCAGCAGTGAAGCGGGTTTCGGGGGGTCTCAGCCCCAGCATTTT. J is TRBJ1-5 and V is TRBV6-1, with D possibly matching TRBD1 (5 bases). The CDR3 has 16 amino acids. Trimming left V 0 bases short and J 6 bases short, with 15 bases between. CDR1 is MNHNS, CDR2 SASEGT, per germline.

The chain employs TRBV14 and TRBJ1-2; the D is unclear. Germline V gene lookup returns CDR1 SGHDN and CDR2 FVKESK. The CDR3 runs to 12 residues. V lost 4 bases and J lost 4, with 7 bases in between. The CDR3 DNA is TGTGCCAGCAGCCCCCGACCCTATGGCTACACCTTC. Translating it yields CASSPRPYGYTF.

This clone appeared once. V is TRBV5-4 and J is TRBJ2-5, with a tentative D call TRBD1 (5 bases). Germline V gene lookup returns CDR1 SGHNT and CDR2 YYREEE (reference sequence). This CDR3 is built from 13 residues. With 0 bases removed from V and 7 bases from J, the gap between germline ends came to 10 bases. The CDR3 region has the DNA TGTGCCAGCAGCTTGGGGTCTAGGGGGACCCAGTACTTC. This sequence encodes CASSLGSRGTQYF.

The chain joins TRBV6-5 to TRBJ1-1; possible D gene TRBD1, 6 bases. V was cut by 6 bases and J by 1 base, with 15 bases left in between. Per germline, CDR1 MNHEY and CDR2 SVGAGI. The CDR3 contains 15 residues. CDR3 protein: CASSPDRGANTEAFF. Here the CDR3 DNA reads TGTGCCAGCAGCCCCGATCGGGGGGCGAACACTGAAGCTTTCTTT.